This paragraph reports one T cell receptor beta chain. The investigators reverse transcribed all of the isolated RNA, so they sequenced expressed TCRB transcripts. Assay used: immunoSEQ multiplex PCR; TCRdb lists only in-frame clones, some missing. The data contain 250,000 to 350,000 clones, about 15% of them singletons. In germline, CDR1 is SGHTA, CDR2 FQGNSA. The CDR3 runs to 14 residues. Trimming shortened V by 6 bases and J by 6 bases, and 14 bases separated the two germline ends. The data were obtained in a study of beta chain features in type 1 diabetes. The clonotype comes from a young man in good health. The rearrangement joins TRBV7-2 to TRBJ2-2; D is possibly TRBD1 (5 bases). Sequenced sample: central memory CD4+ T cells from blood. CDR3 sequence reads: CASRATGSAGELFF. In DNA form, the CDR3 reads TGTGCCAGCAGAGCTACAGGTTCGGCCGGGGAGCTGTTTTTT.